The source of this TCR beta chain is a study of T cell responses to AZD1222 COVID-19 vaccine. Study in general: Some second doses came at about 4 weeks and others at about 12 weeks; these were pooled. Study-wide points: Vaccine-related CD4 TCRs covered spike, predominating at 160-218 and 743-854. Baseline seropositives among AZD1222 recipients totaled only 5 to 7. Scientists sampled the repertoires only once the peak T cell response had passed.

Assay used: immunoSEQ multiplex PCR; TCRdb lists only in-frame clones, some missing. This table holds about 120,000 clones, approximately 90% found once. The germline gives CDR1 SGDLS, CDR2 YYNGEE. The CDR3 spans 15 residues. The J segment lost 5 bases and the V segment lost 0 bases, leaving 4 bases of the junction unmatched. A word on this clone: What it binds is not known.

The sample in question was peripheral blood, obtained on day 0 of AZD1222 vaccination. The sequence was obtained from an adult in good health. V usage is TRBV9 and J usage is TRBJ1-4; 7 bases line up with TRBD1. The CDR3 sequence is CASSVEGRGNEKLFF. The CDR3 coding sequence is TGTGCCAGCAGCGTAGAGGGCAGGGGGAATGAAAAACTGTTTTTT. Based on the CDR3 plus reference TRBV9 and TRBJ1-4, the full variable domain is DSGVTQTPKHLITATGQRVTLRCSPRSGDLSVYWYQQSLDQGLQFLIQYYNGEERAKGNILERFSAQQFPDLHSELNLSSLELGDSALYFCASSVEGRGNEKLFFGSGTQLSVL.